This T cell receptor beta chain was sequenced during a study of radiation and T cells in renal cell carcinoma (TCRdb year 2020). Regarding the research as a whole: A total of 50 to 60 samples underwent TCR beta sequencing, made up of some 26 tumors and around 27 peripheral blood samples. The last blood draw happened 4 weeks after radiation, timed to coincide with nephrectomy. A total of approximately 4 million unique CDR3 nucleotide sequences, encoding around 2.7 million unique CDR3 amino acid sequences, were found across all 50 or so samples. Paper-wide results and their limitations: Blood repertoire dynamics were not followed beyond 4 weeks after treatment. In blood, the top tumor clonotypes increased between baseline and 2 weeks post-radiation and then shrank by 4 weeks, which suggests that tumor-resident clones expanded only transiently. The single-armed trial design could not address effects of radiation dose or scheduling on the TCR repertoire. Because no pretreatment tumor biopsies were available, whether clonotypes were present in the tumor at baseline could not be determined.

The sample holds a few counts of this clone. No cognate antigen has been identified for it. No qualities accompany the bases; no much larger clone lies one base away. V loses 4 bases, J loses 6 bases, and the germline ends lie 10 bases apart. CDR1 and CDR2, per the germline V gene (reference sequence), are DFQATT and SNEGSKA. The CDR3 holds 11 amino acids from the cysteine to the phenylalanine. Of the read, only the CDR3 DNA is kept; its 33 bases are in frame from base 1. Per the publication, the time point label means: blood 4 weeks post-SBRT, at nephrectomy. The treatment or condition label corresponds to: 15 Gy SBRT to primary tumor, nephrectomy 4 weeks later. The samples were drawn from a clinical trial, where primary renal cell carcinomas were treated with 15 Gy of stereotactic body radiation therapy and then removed by nephrectomy 4 weeks afterward. To follow tumor-enriched clonotypes, peripheral blood was collected serially from radiation-treated patients at baseline and again at 2 weeks and 4 weeks after SBRT. All patients had renal cell carcinoma with clear cell pathology. The QIAamp DNA Blood Mini Kit (Qiagen) was used to prepare genomic DNA for TCR sequencing. Samples were included in the analyses only if all quality control checks were passed.

Following the manufacturer's recommendations, the immunoSEQ kit was used to generate TCR beta libraries from genomic DNA. To prepare the libraries, a first multiplex PCR with proprietary primers was run, followed by a second PCR that added unique barcodes, and a bead cleanup was done after each round. Each sample batch included a kit-provided positive control reaction and a negative control reaction. The final libraries were assessed on an Agilent 4200 TapeStation D1000 ScreenTape, pooled by volume, and quantified by qPCR. An Illumina NextSeq500 fitted with a MidOutput 150-cycle cartridge performed the sequencing, running 156 Read1 cycles and 15 Index1 cycles with the kit's custom primers. The pooled library was loaded at 1.0 pM, and around 20% PhiX control was spiked in. Per the source publication's procedure: The vendor-processed data were analyzed in R, and a clonotype was defined as all T cells that share the same CDR3 nucleotide sequence. For clone abundance analyses, frequencies were normalized to the 10,000 most abundant clones in each sample. Before analysis, public T cell clones were removed, and these numbered fewer than six per sample on average. Tumor-enriched and baseline blood-enriched clonotypes were defined by at least a 32-fold difference in abundance between compartments. A beta-binomial differential abundance model was used to identify clonotypes that expanded or contracted between blood time points. Tumor-blood repertoire similarity was measured with the Baroni-Urbani and Buser coefficient, and group comparisons used two-tailed Wilcoxon tests in R. TCRdb retrieved this table from immuneACCESS and kept in-frame rearrangements only. Not all clones are present; in checked studies, unresolved V genes account for under half, and no reason is known for the remainder. D and trimming come from the DNA, and the V and J calls and clone size come from that table. Present in this sample are more than 120,000 clones, 70% to 90% of which were seen just once. The ten top clones hold under 20% of the sample.

The chain is made from TRBV20-1 and TRBJ2-7; 6 matching bases give a weak D call of TRBD1. The starting material was blood, obtained from a patient whose treatment included radiotherapy and nephrectomy. This receptor was taken from a woman in her fifties or sixties with renal cell carcinoma. The CDR3 amino acid sequence is: CSAKLQGEQYF. The nucleotide sequence is TGCAGTGCTAAACTACAGGGCGAGCAGTACTTC.